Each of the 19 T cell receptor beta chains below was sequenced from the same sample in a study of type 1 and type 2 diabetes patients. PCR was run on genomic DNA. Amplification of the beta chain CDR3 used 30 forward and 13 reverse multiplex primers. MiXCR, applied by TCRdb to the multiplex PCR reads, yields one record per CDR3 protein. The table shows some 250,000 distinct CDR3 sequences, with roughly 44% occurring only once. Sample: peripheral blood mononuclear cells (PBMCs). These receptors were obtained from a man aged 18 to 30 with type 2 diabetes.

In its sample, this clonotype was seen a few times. CDR3 sequence (DNA): TGTGCCAGCAGCTTCGACTCACCCGGGGAGCTGTTTTTT. Residues: CASSFDSPGELFF. The rearrangement links TRBV7-3 to TRBJ2-2; D is uncertain. The germline V gene encodes CDR1 SGHTA and CDR2 FQGTGA. The CDR3 is made up of 13 amino acids. Trimming cost V 3 bases and J 6 bases, with 8 bases left between them. Full variable domain (missing parts from reference TRBV7-3 and TRBJ2-2): GAGVSQTPSNKVTEKGKYVELRCDPISGHTALYWYRQSLGQGPEFLIYFQGTGAADDSGLPNDRFFAVRPEGSVSTLKIQRTERGDSAVYLCASSFDSPGELFFGEGSRLTVL.

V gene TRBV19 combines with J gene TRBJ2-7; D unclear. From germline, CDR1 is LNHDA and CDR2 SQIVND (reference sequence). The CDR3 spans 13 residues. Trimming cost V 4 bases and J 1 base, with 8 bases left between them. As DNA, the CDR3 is TGTGCCAGTAGTAACCGCAATTCCTACGAGCAGTACTTC. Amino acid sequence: CASSNRNSYEQYF.

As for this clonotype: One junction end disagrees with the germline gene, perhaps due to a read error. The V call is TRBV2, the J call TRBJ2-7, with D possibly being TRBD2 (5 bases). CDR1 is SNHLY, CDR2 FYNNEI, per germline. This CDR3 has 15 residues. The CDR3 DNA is TGCGCCAGCAGGCAAGTGGGTCGGGGATCCTACGAGCAGTACTTC. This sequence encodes CASRQVGRGSYEQYF.

The CDR3 nucleotides read TGTGCCAGCAGTTTATCGGGCGGAAAGGTGACCCAGTACTTC. It encodes CASSLSGGKVTQYF. The rearrangement links TRBV27 to TRBJ2-5; D remains unclear. The germline V and J ends were trimmed by 0 bases and 7 bases, with 12 bases remaining between them. Germline-derived CDR1 and CDR2 are MNHEY and SMNVEV (reference sequence). This CDR3 spans 14 amino acids.

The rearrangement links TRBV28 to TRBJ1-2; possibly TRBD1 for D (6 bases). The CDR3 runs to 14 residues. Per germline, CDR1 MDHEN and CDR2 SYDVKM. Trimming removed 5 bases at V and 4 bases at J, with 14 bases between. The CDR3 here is CASSLDSALYGYTF. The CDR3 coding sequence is TGTGCCAGCAGTCTGGACAGCGCGCTCTATGGCTACACCTTC.

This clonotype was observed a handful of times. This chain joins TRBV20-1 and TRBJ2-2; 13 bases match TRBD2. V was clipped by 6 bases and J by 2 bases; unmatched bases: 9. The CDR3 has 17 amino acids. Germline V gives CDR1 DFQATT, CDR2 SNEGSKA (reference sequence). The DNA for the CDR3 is TGCAGTGCGCGTGGACTAGCGGGAGATATAAACACCGGGGAGCTGTTTTTT. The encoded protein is CSARGLAGDINTGELFF.

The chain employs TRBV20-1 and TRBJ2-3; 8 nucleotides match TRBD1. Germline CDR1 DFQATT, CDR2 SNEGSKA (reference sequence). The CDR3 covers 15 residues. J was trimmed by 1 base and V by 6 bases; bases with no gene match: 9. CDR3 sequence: CSATDRGQGTDTQYF. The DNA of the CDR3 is TGCAGTGCCACAGACAGGGGCCAAGGCACAGATACGCAGTATTTT.

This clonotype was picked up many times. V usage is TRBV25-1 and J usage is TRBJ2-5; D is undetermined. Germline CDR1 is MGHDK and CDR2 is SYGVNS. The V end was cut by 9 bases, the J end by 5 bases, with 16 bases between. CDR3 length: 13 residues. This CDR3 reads CASPFRRKETQYF. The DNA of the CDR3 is TGTGCCAGTCCGTTCCGAAGGAAGGAGACCCAGTACTTC.

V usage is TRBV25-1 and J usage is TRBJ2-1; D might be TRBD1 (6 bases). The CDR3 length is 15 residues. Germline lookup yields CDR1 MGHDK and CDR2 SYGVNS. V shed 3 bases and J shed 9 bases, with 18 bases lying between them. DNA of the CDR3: TGTGCCAGCAGTGAGATCGACAGTTTCAGGGGTGAGCAGTTCTTC. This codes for CASSEIDSFRGEQFF.

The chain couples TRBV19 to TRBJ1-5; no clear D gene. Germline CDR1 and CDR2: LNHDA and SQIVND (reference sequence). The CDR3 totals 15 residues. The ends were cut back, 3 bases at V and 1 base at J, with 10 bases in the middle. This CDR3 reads CASSIPGVSNQPQHF. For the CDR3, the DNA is TGTGCCAGTAGTATCCCTGGGGTCAGCAATCAGCCCCAGCATTTT.

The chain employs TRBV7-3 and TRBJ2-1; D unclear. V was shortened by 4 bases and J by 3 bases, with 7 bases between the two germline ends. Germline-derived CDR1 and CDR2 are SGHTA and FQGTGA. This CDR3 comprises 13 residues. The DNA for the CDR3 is TGTGCCAGCAGCTCGACCCTCTACAATGAGCAGTTCTTC. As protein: CASSSTLYNEQFF.

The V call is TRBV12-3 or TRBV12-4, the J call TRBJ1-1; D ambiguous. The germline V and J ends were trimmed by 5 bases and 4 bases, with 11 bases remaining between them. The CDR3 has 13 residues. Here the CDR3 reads CASSLDILTEAFF. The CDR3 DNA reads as TGTGCCAGCAGTCTCGACATCCTCACTGAAGCTTTCTTT.

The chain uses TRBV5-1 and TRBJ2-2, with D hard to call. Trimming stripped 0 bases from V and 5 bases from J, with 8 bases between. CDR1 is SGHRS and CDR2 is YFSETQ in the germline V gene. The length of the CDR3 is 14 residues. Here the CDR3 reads CASSLDPATGELFF. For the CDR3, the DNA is TGCGCCAGCAGCTTGGATCCGGCGACCGGGGAGCTGTTTTTT.

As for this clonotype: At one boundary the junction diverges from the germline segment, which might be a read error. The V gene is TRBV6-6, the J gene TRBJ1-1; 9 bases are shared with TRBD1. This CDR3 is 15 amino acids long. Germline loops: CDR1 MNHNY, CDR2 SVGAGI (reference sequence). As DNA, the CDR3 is TGTGCCAGCAATCCTGGACAGGGGATGAACACTGAGGCTTACTTT. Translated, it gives CASNPGQGMNTEAYF.

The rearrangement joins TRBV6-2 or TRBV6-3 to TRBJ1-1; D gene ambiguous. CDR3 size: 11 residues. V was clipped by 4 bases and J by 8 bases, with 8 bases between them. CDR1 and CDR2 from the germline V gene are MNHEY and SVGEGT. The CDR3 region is CASSWGKEAFF. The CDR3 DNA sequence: TGTGCCAGCAGTTGGGGAAAGGAAGCTTTCTTT.

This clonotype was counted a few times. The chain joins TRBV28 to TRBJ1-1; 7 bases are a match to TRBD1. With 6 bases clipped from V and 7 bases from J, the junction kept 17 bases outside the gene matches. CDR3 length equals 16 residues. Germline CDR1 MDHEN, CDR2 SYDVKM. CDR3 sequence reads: CASSRIDRAGGYEAFF. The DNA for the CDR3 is TGTGCCAGCAGCAGAATCGACAGGGCAGGGGGATATGAAGCTTTCTTT.

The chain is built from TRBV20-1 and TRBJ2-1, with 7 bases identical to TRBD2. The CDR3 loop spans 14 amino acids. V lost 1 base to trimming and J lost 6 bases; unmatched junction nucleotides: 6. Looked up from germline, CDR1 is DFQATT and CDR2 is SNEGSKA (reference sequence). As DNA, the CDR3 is TGCAGTGCTAGAGTCGCGGGAGCCCTCAATGAGCAGTTCTTC. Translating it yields CSARVAGALNEQFF.

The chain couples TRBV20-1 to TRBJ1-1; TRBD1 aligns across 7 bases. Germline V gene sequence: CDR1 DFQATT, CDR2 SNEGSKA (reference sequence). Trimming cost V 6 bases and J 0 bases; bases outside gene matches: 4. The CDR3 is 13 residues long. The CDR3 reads CSARDSVNTEAFF. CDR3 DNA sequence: TGCAGTGCCAGGGACAGCGTGAACACTGAAGCTTTCTTT.

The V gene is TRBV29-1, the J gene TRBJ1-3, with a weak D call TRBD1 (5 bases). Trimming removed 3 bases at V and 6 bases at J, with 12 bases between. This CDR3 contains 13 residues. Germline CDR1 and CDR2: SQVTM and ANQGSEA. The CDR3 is CSVDRGEENTIYF. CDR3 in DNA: TGCAGCGTTGACCGAGGGGAGGAAAACACCATATATTTT.